This TCR beta chain stems from a study of T-cell reconstitution after alpha-beta-depleted transplantation in children. Unique molecular identifiers featured in how the TCRbeta library was prepared. In TCRdb, the PCR reads were re-called with MiXCR into one record per CDR3 protein. The sample comprises approximately 800,000 distinct CDR3 sequences, 15% to 20% of which are singletons, and around 5% rests with the top ten. Trimming took 4 bases from V and 9 from J; bases not matched to a gene: 6. Germline values: CDR1 DFQATT, CDR2 SNEGSKA (reference sequence). The CDR3 is 13 amino acids. This clonotype showed up many times.

This clonotype was sampled from a male patient younger than 18 who had a stem cell transplant for acute lymphoblastic leukemia, so the T cells may come from the graft donor. The chain joins TRBV20-1 to TRBJ2-1, with 10 bases fitting TRBD2. The input for sequencing was PBMCs, mostly from graft donor cells, taken 360 days after TCRalphabeta/CD19-depleted stem cell transplant. CDR3 in amino acids: CSATVAGGAEQFF. In DNA, the CDR3 is TGCAGTGCTACCGTAGCGGGAGGAGCTGAGCAGTTCTTC.